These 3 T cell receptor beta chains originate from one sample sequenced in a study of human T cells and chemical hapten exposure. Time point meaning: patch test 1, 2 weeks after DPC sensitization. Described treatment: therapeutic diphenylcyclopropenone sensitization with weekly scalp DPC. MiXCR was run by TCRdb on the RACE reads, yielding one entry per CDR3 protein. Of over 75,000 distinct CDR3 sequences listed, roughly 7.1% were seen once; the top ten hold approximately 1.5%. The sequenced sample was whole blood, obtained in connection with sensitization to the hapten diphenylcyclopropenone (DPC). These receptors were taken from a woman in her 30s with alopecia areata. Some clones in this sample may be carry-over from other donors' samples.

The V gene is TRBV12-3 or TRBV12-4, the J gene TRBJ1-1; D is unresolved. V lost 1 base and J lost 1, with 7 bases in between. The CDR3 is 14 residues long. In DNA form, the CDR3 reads TGTGCCAGCAGTTTAGTCCCGGGGAACACTGAAGCTTTCTTT. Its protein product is CASSLVPGNTEAFF.

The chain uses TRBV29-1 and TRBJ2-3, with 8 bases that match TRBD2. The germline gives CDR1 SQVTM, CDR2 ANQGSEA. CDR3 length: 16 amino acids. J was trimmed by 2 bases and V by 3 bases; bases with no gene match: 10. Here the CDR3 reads CSVELGRGATTDTQYF. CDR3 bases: TGCAGCGTTGAGTTGGGGCGGGGGGCCACCACAGATACGCAGTATTTT.

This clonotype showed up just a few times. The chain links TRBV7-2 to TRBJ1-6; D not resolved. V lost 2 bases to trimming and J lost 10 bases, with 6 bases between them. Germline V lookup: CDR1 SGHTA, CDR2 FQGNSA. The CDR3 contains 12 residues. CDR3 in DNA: TGTGCCAGCAGCTTAATGGGATCACCCCTCCACTTT. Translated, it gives CASSLMGSPLHF.